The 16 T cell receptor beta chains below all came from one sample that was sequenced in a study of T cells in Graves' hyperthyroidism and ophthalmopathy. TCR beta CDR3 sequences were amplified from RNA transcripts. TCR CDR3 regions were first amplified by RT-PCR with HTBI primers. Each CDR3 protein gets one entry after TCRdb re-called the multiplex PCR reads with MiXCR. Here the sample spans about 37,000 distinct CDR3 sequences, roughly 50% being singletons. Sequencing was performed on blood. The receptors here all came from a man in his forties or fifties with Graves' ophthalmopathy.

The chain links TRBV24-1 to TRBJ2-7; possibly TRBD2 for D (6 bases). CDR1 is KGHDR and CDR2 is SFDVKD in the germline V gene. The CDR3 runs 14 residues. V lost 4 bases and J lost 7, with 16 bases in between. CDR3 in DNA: TGTGCCACCAGTGACCCCCGACTAGATCGTGAGCAGTACTTC. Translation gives CATSDPRLDREQYF.

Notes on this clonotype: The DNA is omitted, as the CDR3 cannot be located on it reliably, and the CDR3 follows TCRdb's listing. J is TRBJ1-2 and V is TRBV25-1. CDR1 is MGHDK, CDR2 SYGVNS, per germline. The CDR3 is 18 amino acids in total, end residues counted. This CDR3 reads CDSSIYLCSVGGNYGYTF.

CDR3: CSAEGLAGGRDNEQFF. In nucleotides, the CDR3 is TGCAGTGCGGAGGGACTAGCGGGAGGGCGGGACAATGAGCAGTTCTTC. The chain recombines TRBV20-1 with TRBJ2-1; 16 bases are a match to TRBD2. The V segment lost 6 bases and the J segment 5 bases; nucleotides outside the gene matches: 7. There are 16 residues in the CDR3. Germline CDR1 and CDR2: DFQATT and SNEGSKA (reference sequence).

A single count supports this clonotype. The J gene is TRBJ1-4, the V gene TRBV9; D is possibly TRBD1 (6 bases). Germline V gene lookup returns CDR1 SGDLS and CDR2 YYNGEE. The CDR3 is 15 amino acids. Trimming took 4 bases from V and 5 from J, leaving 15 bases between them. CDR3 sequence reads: CASSSAGAWNEKLFF. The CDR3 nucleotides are TGTGCCAGCAGCTCAGCGGGGGCGTGGAATGAAAAACTGTTTTTT.

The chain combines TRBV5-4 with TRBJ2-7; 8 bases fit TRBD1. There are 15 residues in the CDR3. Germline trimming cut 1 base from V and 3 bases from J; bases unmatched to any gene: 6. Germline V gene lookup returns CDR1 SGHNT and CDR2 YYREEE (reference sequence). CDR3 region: CASSLRAGGVYEQYF. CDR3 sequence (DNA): TGTGCCAGCAGCTTGAGGGCAGGGGGCGTCTACGAGCAGTACTTC.

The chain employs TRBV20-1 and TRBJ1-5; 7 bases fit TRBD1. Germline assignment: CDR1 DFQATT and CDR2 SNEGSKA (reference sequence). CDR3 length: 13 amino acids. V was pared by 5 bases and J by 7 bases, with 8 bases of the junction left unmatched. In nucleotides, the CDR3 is TGCAGTGCTGGAGCGGCAGGGGGGCAGCCCCAGCATTTT. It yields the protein CSAGAAGGQPQHF.

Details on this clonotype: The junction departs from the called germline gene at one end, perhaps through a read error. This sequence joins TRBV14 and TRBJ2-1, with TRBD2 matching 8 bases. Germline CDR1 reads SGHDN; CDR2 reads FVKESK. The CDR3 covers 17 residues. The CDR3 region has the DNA TGTGCCAGCAACAAAGAACGGCAGCGGGAGTTGGGGAATGAGCAGTCCTTC. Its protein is CASNKERQRELGNEQSF.

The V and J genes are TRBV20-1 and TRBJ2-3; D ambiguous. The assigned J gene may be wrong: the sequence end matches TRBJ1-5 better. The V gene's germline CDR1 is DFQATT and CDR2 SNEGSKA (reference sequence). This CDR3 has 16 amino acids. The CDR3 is CSARDSSGRTPDTQHF. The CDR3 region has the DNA TGCAGTGCTAGAGACTCTAGCGGGAGAACACCAGATACGCAGCATTTT.

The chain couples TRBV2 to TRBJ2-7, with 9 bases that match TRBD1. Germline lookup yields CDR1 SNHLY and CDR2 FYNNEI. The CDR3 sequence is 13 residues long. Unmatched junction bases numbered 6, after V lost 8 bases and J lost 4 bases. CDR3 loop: CASQPDRGYEQYF. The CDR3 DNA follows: TGTGCCAGCCAACCCGACAGGGGGTACGAGCAGTACTTC. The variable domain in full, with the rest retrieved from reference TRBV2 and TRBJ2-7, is EPEVTQTPSHQVTQMGQEVILRCVPISNHLYFYWYRQILGQKVEFLVSFYNNEISEKSEIFDDQFSVERPDGSNFTLKIRSTKLEDSAMYFCASQPDRGYEQYFGPGTRLTVT.

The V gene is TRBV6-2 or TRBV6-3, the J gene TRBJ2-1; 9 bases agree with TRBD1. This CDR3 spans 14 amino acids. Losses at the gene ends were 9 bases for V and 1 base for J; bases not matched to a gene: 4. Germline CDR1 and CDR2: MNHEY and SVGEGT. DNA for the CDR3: TGTGCCAGTAGACAGGGGGGGTCCTACAATGAGCAGTTCTTC. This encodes CASRQGGSYNEQFF.

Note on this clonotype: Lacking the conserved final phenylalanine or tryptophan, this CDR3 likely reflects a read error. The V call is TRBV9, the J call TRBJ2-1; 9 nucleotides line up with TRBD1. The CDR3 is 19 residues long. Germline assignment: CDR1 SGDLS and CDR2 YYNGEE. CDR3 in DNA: TGTGCTAGCAGCCCCTGGACCCCGGGACAGGGATTAACTTACAATGAGCAGTTCTTA. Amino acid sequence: CASSPWTPGQGLTYNEQFL.

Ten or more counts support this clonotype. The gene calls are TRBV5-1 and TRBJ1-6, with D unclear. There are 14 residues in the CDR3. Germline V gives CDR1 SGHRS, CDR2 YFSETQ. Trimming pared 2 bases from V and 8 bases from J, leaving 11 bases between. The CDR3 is CASSFGSQYSPLHF. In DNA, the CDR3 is TGCGCCAGCAGCTTTGGAAGCCAATATTCACCCCTCCACTTT.

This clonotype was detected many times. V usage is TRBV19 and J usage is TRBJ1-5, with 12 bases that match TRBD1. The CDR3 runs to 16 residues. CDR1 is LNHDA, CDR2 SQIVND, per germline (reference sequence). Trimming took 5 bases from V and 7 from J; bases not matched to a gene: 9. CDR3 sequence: CASSPKGQGAGQPQHF. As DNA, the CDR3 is TGTGCCAGTAGTCCAAAGGGACAGGGGGCTGGGCAGCCCCAGCATTTT.

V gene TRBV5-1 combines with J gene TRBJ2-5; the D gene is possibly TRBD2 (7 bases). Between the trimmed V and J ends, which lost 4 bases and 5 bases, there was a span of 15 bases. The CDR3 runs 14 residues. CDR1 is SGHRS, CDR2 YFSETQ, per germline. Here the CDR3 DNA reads TGCGCCAGCAGCGCCGAACAGGGAGGGGAGACCCAGTACTTC. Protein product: CASSAEQGGETQYF.

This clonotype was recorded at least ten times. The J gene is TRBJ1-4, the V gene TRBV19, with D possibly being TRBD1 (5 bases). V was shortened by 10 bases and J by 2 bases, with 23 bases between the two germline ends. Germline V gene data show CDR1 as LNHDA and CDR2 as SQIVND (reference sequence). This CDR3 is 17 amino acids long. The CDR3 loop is CATQDRGARTTNEKLFF. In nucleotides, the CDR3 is TGTGCCACCCAAGATCGGGGCGCGAGGACGACTAATGAAAAACTGTTTTTT. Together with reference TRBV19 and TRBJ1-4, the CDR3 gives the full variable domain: DGGITQSPKYLFRKEGQNVTLSCEQNLNHDAMYWYRQDPGQGLRLIYYSQIVNDFQKGDIAEGYSVSREKKESFPLTVTSAQKNPTAFYLCATQDRGARTTNEKLFFGSGTQLSVL.

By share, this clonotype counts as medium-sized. The CDR3 reads CSARDPAGTYEQYF. CDR3 DNA: TGCAGTGCTAGAGATCCAGCGGGCACGTACGAGCAGTACTTC. V gene TRBV20-1 combines with J gene TRBJ2-7; tentative D call: TRBD2 (6 bases). The V end lost 0 bases, the J end lost 4 bases, and 13 bases lay between the germline ends. CDR3 length: 14 amino acids. From germline, CDR1 is DFQATT and CDR2 SNEGSKA (reference sequence).